This is a list of T cell receptor beta chains from one sample in a study of blood T cell repertoires in COVID-19. Sequencing was performed with immunoSEQ multiplex PCR; in TCRdb, only in-frame clones are kept and a portion is missing. The sample contains roughly 140,000 clones, roughly 80% of which appear only once. The material sequenced was peripheral blood. These receptors all stem from a man between 65 and 80 years old who had recovered from COVID-19. Both conserved end residues are part of each CDR3. The order of the fields is V gene, D gene, CDR3 protein. A D gene is named only where the DNA matches it firmly.

v_gene: TRBV25-1
d_gene: .
CDR3aa: CASIRADTQYF

v_gene: TRBV7-9
d_gene: .
CDR3aa: CASSPPSDNEQFF

v_gene: TRBV19
d_gene: TRBD2
CDR3aa: CASSLAGGSTTGELFF

v_gene: TRBV7-3
d_gene: TRBD2
CDR3aa: CASSWDGGRGTDTQYF

v_gene: TRBV10-1
d_gene: TRBD1
CDR3aa: CASSESSKRGPAFF

v_gene: TRBV12-3/TRBV12-4
d_gene: .
CDR3aa: CASSSSDNEQFF

v_gene: TRBV30
d_gene: TRBD2
CDR3aa: CAWGQTSGMYNEQFF

v_gene: TRBV11-3
d_gene: TRBD1
CDR3aa: CASSLSPGTGSGKQFF

v_gene: TRBV29-1
d_gene: .
CDR3aa: CSVRGQSTDTQYF

v_gene: TRBV2
d_gene: .
CDR3aa: CASSGPRPPNTEAFF

v_gene: TRBV29-1
d_gene: .
CDR3aa: CSVEGGAANYGYTF

v_gene: TRBV5-6
d_gene: TRBD1
CDR3aa: CASSLLDRDQETQYF

v_gene: TRBV9
d_gene: TRBD1
CDR3aa: CASSVEYQGGVDDQPQHF

v_gene: TRBV4-1
d_gene: .
CDR3aa: CASSQDPQAVAGSYEQYF

v_gene: TRBV6-5
d_gene: TRBD2
CDR3aa: CASSPRLAATYEQYF

v_gene: TRBV30
d_gene: TRBD2
CDR3aa: CAWSVSGKEQFF

v_gene: TRBV27
d_gene: TRBD1
CDR3aa: CASSLDREEVINEQFF

v_gene: TRBV5-1
d_gene: TRBD1
CDR3aa: CASSLAPTGTNEKLFF

v_gene: TRBV7-9
d_gene: .
CDR3aa: CASIQNSGQETQYF

v_gene: TRBV7-9
d_gene: TRBD1
CDR3aa: CASRGQGASTGELFF

v_gene: TRBV9
d_gene: .
CDR3aa: CASSKGQDTEAFF

v_gene: TRBV19
d_gene: TRBD1
CDR3aa: CASSTRQGRSSYNEQFF

v_gene: TRBV27
d_gene: .
CDR3aa: CASSLQRTEAFF

v_gene: TRBV5-4
d_gene: TRBD2
CDR3aa: CASSIGLAGGMTGELFF

v_gene: TRBV7-2
d_gene: TRBD2
CDR3aa: CASSTRVSGRSGEQYF

v_gene: TRBV19
d_gene: TRBD1
CDR3aa: CASRDRGGQETQYF

v_gene: TRBV7-9
d_gene: .
CDR3aa: CASSFGPLGAEQYF

v_gene: TRBV2
d_gene: .
CDR3aa: CASSAGMQWPQHF

v_gene: TRBV5-1
d_gene: TRBD1
CDR3aa: CASSPRRTGVFAVYNEQFF

v_gene: TRBV6-5
d_gene: .
CDR3aa: CASSRSDHTDTQYF

v_gene: TRBV11-2
d_gene: .
CDR3aa: CASSSWLVGEQFF

v_gene: TRBV20-1
d_gene: .
CDR3aa: CSASGESVSSTDTQYF

v_gene: TRBV7-7
d_gene: TRBD2
CDR3aa: CASSKAGGADTQYF

v_gene: TRBV10-3
d_gene: .
CDR3aa: CAIRGLNNEQFF

v_gene: TRBV2
d_gene: .
CDR3aa: CASSGQVNQPQHF

v_gene: TRBV19
d_gene: .
CDR3aa: CASSTSEHTEAFF

v_gene: TRBV4-1
d_gene: .
CDR3aa: CASSQDQDYGYTF

v_gene: TRBV4-2
d_gene: TRBD1
CDR3aa: CASSQDPGGGNTIYF

v_gene: TRBV19
d_gene: .
CDR3aa: CASNTGGVVNTEAFF

v_gene: TRBV24-1
d_gene: TRBD1
CDR3aa: CATSVGGTGGYEQYF

v_gene: TRBV3-1/TRBV3-2
d_gene: .
CDR3aa: CASSQDSRGETQYF

v_gene: TRBV27
d_gene: TRBD1
CDR3aa: CASRQGEVAEAFF

v_gene: TRBV7-9
d_gene: .
CDR3aa: CASSPTTSAYEQYF

v_gene: TRBV5-1
d_gene: TRBD1
CDR3aa: CASSLAGQGASGELFF

v_gene: TRBV27
d_gene: TRBD2
CDR3aa: CASSTKRRLAGDTGELFF

v_gene: TRBV7-8
d_gene: .
CDR3aa: CASSLASSVYYEQYF

v_gene: TRBV24-1
d_gene: TRBD2
CDR3aa: CATSSGRARKETQYF